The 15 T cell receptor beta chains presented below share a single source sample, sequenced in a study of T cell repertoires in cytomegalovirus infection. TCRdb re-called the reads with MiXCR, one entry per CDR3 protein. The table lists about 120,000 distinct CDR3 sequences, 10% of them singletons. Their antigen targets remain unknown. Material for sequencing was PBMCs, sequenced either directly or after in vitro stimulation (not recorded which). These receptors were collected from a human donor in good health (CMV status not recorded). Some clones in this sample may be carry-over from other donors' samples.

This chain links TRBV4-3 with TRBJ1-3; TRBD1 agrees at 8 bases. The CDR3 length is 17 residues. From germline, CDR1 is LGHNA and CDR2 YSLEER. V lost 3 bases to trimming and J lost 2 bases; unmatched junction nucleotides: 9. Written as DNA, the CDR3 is TGCGCCAGCAGCCAGGACGACAGGGGACCTACTGGAAACACCATATATTTT. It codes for CASSQDDRGPTGNTIYF.

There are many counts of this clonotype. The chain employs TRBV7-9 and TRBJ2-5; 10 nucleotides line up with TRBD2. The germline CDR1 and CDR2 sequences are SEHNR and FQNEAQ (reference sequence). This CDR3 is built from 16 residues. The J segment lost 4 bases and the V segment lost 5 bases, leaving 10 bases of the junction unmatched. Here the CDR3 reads CASSPPGLAGVETQYF. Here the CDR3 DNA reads TGTGCCAGCAGCCCGCCCGGGCTAGCGGGAGTAGAGACCCAGTACTTC.

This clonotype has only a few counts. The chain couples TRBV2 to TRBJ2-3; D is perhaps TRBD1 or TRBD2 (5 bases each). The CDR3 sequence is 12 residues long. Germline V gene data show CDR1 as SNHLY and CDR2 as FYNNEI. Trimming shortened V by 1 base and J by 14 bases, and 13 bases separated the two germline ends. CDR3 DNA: TGTGCCAGCAGTGAAGGTGGGGACCCAAGGTATTTT. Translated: CASSEGGDPRYF.

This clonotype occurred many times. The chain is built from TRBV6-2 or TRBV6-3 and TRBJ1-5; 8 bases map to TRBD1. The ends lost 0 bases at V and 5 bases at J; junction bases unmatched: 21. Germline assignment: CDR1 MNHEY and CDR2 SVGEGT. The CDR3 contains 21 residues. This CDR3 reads CASSYSFLLSGGGFGYQPQHF. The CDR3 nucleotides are TGTGCCAGCAGTTACTCGTTCCTTCTGTCAGGGGGCGGCTTTGGCTATCAGCCCCAGCATTTT.

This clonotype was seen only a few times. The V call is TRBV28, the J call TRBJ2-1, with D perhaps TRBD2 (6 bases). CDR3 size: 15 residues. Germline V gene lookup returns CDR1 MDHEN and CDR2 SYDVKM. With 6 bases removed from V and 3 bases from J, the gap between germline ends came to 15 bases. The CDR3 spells CASSTVAGYYNEQFF. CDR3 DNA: TGTGCCAGCAGCACCGTTGCGGGATACTACAATGAGCAGTTCTTC.

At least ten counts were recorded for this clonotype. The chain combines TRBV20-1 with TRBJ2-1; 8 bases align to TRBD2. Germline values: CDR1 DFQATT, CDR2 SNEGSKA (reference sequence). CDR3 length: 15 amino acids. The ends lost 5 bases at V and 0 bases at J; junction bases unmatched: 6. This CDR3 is CSAGDTSGSYNEQFF. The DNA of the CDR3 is TGCAGTGCTGGGGATACTAGCGGCTCCTACAATGAGCAGTTCTTC.

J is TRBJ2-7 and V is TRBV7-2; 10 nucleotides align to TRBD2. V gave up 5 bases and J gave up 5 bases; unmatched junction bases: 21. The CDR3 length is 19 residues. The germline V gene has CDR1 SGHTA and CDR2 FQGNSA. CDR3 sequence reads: CASSPYPFGRLAGANEQYV. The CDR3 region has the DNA TGTGCCAGCAGCCCATACCCTTTTGGTAGGCTAGCGGGAGCAAACGAGCAGTACGTC.

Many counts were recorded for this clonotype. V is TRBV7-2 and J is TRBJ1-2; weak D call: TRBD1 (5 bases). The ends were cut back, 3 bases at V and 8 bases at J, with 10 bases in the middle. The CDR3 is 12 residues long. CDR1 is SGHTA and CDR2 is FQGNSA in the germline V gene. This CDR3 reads CASSFADTGYTF. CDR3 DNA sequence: TGTGCCAGCAGCTTCGCGGACACGGGCTACACCTTC.

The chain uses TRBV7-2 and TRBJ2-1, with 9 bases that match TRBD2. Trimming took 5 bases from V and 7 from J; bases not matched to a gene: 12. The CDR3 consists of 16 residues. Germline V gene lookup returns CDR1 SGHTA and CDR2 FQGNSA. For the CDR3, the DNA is TGTGCCAGCAGCGTAATAGCGGGAGTAGTGAAGAATGAGCAGTTCTTC. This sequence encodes CASSVIAGVVKNEQFF.

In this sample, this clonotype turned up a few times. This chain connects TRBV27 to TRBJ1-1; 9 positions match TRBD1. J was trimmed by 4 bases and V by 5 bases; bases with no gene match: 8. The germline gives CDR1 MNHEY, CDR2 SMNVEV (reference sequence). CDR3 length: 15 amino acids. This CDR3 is CASSPRQGVGTEAFF. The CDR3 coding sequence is TGTGCCAGCAGTCCCCGACAGGGGGTGGGCACTGAAGCTTTCTTT.

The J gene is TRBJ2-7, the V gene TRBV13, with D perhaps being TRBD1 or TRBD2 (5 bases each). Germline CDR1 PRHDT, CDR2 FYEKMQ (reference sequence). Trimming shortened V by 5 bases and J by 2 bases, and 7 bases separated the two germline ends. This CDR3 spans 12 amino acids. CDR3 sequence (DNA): TGTGCCAGCAGCCCGGGACCCTACGAGCAGTACGTC. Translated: CASSPGPYEQYV.

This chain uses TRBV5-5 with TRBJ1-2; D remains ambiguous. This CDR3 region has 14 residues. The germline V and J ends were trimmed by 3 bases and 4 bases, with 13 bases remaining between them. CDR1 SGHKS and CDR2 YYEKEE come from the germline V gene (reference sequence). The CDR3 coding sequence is TGTGCCAGCAGCTCCATTCCGGCCGCCTATGGCTACACCTTC. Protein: CASSSIPAAYGYTF.

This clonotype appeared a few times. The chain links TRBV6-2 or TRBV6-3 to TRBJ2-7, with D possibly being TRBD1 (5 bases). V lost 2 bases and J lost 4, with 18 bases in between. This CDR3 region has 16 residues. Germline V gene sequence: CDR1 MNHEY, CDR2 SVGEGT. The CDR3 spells CASSYHDSRIGYEQYV. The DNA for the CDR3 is TGTGCCAGCAGTTACCACGACAGCCGTATCGGGTACGAGCAGTACGTC.

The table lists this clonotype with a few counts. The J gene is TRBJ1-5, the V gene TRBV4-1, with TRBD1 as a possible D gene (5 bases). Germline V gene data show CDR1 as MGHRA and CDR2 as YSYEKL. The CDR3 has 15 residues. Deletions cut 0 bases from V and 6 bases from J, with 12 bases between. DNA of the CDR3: TGCGCCAGCAGCCAAGAAGTGGCAGGGAGTCAGCCCCAGCATTTT. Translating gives CASSQEVAGSQPQHF.

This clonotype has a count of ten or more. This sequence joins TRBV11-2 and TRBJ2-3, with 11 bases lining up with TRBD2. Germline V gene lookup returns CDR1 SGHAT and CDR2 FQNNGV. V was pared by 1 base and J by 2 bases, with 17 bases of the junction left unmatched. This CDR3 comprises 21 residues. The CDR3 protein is CASSLALAGGGGYIFTDTQYF. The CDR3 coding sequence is TGTGCCAGCAGCTTAGCCCTAGCGGGAGGTGGTGGTTACATTTTCACAGATACGCAGTATTTT.